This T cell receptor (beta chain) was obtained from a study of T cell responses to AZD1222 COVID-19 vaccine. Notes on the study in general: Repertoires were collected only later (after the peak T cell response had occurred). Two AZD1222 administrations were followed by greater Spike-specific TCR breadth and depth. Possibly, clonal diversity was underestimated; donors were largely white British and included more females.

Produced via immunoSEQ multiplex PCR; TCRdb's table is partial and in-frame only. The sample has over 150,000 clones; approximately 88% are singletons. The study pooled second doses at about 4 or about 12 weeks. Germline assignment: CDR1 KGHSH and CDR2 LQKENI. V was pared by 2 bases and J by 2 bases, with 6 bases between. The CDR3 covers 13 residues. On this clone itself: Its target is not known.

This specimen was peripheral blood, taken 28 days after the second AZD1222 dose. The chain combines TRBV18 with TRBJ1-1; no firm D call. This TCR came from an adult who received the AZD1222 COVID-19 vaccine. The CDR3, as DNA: TGTGCCAGCTCACCAAAGGAAAACACTGAAGCTTTCTTT. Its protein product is CASSPKENTEAFF.